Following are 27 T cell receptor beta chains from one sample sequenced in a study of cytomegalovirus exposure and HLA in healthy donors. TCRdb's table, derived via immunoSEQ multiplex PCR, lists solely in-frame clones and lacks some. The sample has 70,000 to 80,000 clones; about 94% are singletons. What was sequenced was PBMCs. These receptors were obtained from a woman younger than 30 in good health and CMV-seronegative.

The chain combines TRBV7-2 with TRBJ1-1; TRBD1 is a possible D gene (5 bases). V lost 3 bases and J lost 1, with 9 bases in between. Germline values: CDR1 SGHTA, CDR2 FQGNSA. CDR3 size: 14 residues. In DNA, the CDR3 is TGTGCCAGCAGCTTTGGACACCAGAACACTGAAGCTTTCTTT. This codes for CASSFGHQNTEAFF.

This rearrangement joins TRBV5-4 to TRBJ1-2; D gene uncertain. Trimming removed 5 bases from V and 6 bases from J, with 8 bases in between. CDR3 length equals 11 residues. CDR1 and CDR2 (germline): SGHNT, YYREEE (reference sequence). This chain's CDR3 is CASRVRDGYTF. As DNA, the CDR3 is TGTGCCAGCAGGGTCCGCGATGGCTACACCTTC.

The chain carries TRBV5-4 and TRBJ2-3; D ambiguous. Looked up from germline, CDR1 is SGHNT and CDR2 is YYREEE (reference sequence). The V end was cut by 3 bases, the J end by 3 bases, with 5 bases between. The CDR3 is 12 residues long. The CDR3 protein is CASSYRTDTQYF. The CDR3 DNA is TGTGCCAGCAGCTACCGGACAGATACGCAGTATTTT.

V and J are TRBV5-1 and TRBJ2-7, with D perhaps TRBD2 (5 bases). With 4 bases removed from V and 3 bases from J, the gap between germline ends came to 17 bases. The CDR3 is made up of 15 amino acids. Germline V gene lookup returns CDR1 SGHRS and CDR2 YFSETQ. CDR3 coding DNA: TGCGCCAGCAGCGCGAGGGATTCGACGAACTACGAGCAGTACTTC. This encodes CASSARDSTNYEQYF.

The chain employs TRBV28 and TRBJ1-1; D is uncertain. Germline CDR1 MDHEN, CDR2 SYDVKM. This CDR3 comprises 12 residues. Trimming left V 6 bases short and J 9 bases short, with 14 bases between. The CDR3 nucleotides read TGTGCCAGCAGGCCAGGTTCTTCAAAAGCTTTCTTT. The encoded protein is CASRPGSSKAFF.

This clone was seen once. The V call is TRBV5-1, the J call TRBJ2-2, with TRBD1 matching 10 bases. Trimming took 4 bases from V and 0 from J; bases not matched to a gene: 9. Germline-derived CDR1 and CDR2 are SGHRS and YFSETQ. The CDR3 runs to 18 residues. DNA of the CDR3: TGCGCCAGCAGCGTGCAGGGGACAGGGGATTCGAACACCGGGGAGCTGTTTTTT. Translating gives CASSVQGTGDSNTGELFF.

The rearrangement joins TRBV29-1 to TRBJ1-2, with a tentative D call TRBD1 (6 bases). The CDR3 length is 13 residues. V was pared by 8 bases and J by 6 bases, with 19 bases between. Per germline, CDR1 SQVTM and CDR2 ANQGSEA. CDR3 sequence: CSSLKAGENGYTF. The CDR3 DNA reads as TGCAGCTCGCTAAAGGCAGGGGAGAATGGCTACACCTTC.

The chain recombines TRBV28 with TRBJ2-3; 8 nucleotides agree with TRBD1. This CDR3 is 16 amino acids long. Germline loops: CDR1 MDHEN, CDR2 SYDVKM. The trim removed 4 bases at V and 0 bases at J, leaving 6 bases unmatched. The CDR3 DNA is TGTGCCAGCAGTTCTATGGACAGGGCGAGCACAGATACGCAGTATTTT. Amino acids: CASSSMDRASTDTQYF.

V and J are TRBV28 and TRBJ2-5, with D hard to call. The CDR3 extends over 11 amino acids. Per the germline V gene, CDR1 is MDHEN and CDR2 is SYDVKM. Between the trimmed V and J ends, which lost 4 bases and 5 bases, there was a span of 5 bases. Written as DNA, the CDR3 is TGTGCCAGCAGTTCTCGTGAGACCCAGTACTTC. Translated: CASSSRETQYF. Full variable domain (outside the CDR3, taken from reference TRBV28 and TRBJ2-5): DVKVTQSSRYLVKRTGEKVFLECVQDMDHENMFWYRQDPGLGLRLIYFSYDVKMKEKGDIPEGYSVSREKKERFSLILESASTNQTSMYLCASSSRETQYFGPGTRLLVL.

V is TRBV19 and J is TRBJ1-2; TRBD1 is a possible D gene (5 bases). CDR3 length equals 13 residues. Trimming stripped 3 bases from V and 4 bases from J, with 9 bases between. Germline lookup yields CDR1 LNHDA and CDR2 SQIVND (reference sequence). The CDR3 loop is CASSIREGYGYTF. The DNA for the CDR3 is TGTGCCAGTAGTATCAGGGAAGGCTATGGCTACACCTTC.

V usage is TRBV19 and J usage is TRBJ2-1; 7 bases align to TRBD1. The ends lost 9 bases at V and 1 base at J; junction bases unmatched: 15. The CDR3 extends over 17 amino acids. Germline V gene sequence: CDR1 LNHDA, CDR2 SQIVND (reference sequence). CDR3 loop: CASSIPRGRRSYNEQFF. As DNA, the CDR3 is TGTGCCAGCTCAATTCCAAGGGGGCGAAGGTCCTACAATGAGCAGTTCTTC.

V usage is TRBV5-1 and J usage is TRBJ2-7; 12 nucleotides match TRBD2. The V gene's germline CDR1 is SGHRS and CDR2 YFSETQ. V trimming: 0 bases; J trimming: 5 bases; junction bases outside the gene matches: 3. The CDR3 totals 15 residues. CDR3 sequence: CASSLGTSGVDEQYF. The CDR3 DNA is TGCGCCAGCAGCTTGGGGACTAGCGGGGTCGACGAGCAGTACTTC.

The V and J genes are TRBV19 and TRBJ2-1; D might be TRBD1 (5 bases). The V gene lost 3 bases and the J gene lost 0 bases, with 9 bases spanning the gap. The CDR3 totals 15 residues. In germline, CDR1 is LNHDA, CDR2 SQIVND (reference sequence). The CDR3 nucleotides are TGTGCCAGTAGTATGTGGGGCCCCTCCTACAATGAGCAGTTCTTC. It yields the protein CASSMWGPSYNEQFF. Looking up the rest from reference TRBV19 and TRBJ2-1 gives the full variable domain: DGGITQSPKYLFRKEGQNVTLSCEQNLNHDAMYWYRQDPGQGLRLIYYSQIVNDFQKGDIAEGYSVSREKKESFPLTVTSAQKNPTAFYLCASSMWGPSYNEQFFGPGTRLTVL.

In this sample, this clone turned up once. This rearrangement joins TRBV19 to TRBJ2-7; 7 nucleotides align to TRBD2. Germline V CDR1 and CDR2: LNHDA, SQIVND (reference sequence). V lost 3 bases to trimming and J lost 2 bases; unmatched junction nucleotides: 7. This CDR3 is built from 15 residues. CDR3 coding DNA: TGTGCCAGTAGTATCACGGCGGGAGAGACCTACGAGCAGTACTTC. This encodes CASSITAGETYEQYF.

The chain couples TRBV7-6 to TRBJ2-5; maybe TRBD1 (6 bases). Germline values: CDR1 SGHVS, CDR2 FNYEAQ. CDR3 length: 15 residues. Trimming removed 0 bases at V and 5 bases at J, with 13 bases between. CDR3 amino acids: CASSLAGARGETQYF. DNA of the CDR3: TGTGCCAGCAGCTTAGCGGGGGCCCGGGGCGAGACCCAGTACTTC.

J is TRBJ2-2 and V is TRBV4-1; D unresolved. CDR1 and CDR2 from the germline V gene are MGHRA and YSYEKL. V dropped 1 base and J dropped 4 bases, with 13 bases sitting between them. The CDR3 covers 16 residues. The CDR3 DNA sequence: TGCGCCAGCAGCCAAGTTCAGACTGTCGGCACCGGGGAGCTGTTTTTT. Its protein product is CASSQVQTVGTGELFF.

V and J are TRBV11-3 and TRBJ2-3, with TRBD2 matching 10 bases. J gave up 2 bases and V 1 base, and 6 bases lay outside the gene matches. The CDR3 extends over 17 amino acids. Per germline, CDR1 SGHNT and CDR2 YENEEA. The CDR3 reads CASSLGRLAGLTDTQYF. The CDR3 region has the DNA TGTGCCAGCAGCTTAGGCAGACTAGCGGGCCTCACAGATACGCAGTATTTT.

CDR3 protein: CASSIRTAPTNEKLFF. The CDR3 DNA reads TGTGCCAGCAGCATCCGGACAGCACCAACTAATGAAAAACTGTTTTTT. The genes are TRBV7-9 and TRBJ1-4, with D possibly TRBD1 on 6 matching bases. The V and J ends lost 5 bases and 0 bases respectively, with 13 bases between them. CDR3 length: 16 amino acids. Germline V lookup: CDR1 SEHNR, CDR2 FQNEAQ (reference sequence).

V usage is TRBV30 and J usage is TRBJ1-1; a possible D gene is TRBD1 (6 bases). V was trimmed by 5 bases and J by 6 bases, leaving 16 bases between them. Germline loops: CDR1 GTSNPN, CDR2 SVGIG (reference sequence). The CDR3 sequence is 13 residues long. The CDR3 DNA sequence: TGTGCCTGGGACCTGGGAGGGGGGGCTGAAGCTTTCTTT. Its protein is CAWDLGGGAEAFF.

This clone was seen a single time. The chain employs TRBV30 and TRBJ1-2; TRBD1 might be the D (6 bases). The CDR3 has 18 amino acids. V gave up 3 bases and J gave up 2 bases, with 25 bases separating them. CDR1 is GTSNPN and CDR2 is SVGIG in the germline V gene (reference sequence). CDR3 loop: CAWSPPRGHRVNNYGYTF. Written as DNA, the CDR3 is TGTGCCTGGAGCCCACCTAGGGGACACCGCGTTAACAACTATGGCTACACCTTC.

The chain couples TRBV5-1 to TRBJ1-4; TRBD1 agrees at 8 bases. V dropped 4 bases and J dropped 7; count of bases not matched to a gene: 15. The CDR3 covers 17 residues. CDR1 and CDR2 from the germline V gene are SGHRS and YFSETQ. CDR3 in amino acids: CASSLNPTGGWGEKLFF. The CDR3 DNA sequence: TGCGCCAGCAGCCTTAACCCTACAGGGGGTTGGGGTGAAAAACTGTTTTTT.

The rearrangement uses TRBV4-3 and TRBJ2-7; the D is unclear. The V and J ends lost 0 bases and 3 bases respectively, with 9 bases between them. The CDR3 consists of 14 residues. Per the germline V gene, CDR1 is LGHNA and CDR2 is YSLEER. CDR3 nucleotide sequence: TGCGCCAGCAGCCAAGATCACAGTAACTACGAGCAGTACTTC. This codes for CASSQDHSNYEQYF.

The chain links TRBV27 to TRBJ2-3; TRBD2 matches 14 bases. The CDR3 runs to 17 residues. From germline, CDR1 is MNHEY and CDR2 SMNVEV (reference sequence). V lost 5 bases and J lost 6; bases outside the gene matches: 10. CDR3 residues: CASSPGTSGRIRDTQYF. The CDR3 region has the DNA TGTGCCAGCAGTCCCGGGACTAGCGGGAGAATTCGGGATACGCAGTATTTT.

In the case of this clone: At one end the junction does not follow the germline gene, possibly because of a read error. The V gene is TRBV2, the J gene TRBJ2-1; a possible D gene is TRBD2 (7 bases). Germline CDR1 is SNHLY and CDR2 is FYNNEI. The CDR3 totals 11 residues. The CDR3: CASRGGGGSLF. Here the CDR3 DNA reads TGTGCCAGCAGGGGGGGCGGGGGTTCCCTCTTC. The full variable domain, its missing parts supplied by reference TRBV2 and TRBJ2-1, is EPEVTQTPSHQVTQMGQEVILRCVPISNHLYFYWYRQILGQKVEFLVSFYNNEISEKSEIFDDQFSVERPDGSNFTLKIRSTKLEDSAMYFCASRGGGGSLFGPGTRLTVL.

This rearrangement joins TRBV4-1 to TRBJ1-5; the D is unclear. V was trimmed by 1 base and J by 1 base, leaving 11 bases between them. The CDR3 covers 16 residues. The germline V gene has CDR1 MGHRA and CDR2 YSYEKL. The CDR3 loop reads CASSQVVGESNQPQHF. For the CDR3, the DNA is TGCGCCAGCAGCCAAGTTGTTGGGGAGAGCAATCAGCCCCAGCATTTT.

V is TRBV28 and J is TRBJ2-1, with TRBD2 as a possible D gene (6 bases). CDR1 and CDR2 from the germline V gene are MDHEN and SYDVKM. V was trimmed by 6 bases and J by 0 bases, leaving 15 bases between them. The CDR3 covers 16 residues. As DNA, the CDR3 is TGTGCCAGCAGCCGACGAGGGAGGAGCTCCTACAATGAGCAGTTCTTC. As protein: CASSRRGRSSYNEQFF.

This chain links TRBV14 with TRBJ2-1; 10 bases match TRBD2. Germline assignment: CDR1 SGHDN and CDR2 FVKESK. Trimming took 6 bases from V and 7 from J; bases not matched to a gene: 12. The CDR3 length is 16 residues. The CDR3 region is CASSWGSGGSRNEQFF. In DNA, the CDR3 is TGTGCCAGCAGTTGGGGTAGCGGGGGGTCGCGGAATGAGCAGTTCTTC.